These 11 T cell receptor beta chains share one sample of origin, sequenced in a study of blood T cell repertoires in COVID-19. Only in-frame clones appear in the TCRdb table, and some are missing; sequencing was by immunoSEQ multiplex PCR. The data hold roughly 100,000 clones, with approximately 83% observed a single time. The specimen sequenced was peripheral blood. These receptors were taken from a woman over 75 with active or convalescent COVID-19.

This clone has only a few counts. The chain employs TRBV27 and TRBJ1-3; D is undetermined. The CDR3 covers 15 residues. Germline-derived CDR1 and CDR2 are MNHEY and SMNVEV (reference sequence). The V end lost 6 bases, the J end lost 0 bases, and 12 bases lay between the germline ends. The CDR3 loop reads CASSLKLVSGNTIYF. In nucleotides, the CDR3 is TGTGCCAGCAGCTTAAAGTTAGTCTCTGGAAACACCATATATTTT.

The gene calls are TRBV28 and TRBJ2-7, with D uncertain. Looked up from germline, CDR1 is MDHEN and CDR2 is SYDVKM. Trimming pared 7 bases from V and 0 bases from J, leaving 19 bases between. The CDR3 has 16 amino acids. CDR3 residues: CASIPPVGQSSYEQYF. DNA of the CDR3: TGTGCCAGCATCCCACCGGTTGGGCAGAGCTCCTACGAGCAGTACTTC.

The chain combines TRBV28 with TRBJ1-5, with 9 bases that match TRBD1. V lost 2 bases and J lost 1; bases outside the gene matches: 9. Germline V gene data show CDR1 as MDHEN and CDR2 as SYDVKM. The CDR3 spans 18 residues. CDR3 amino acids: CASSLQGDRALSNQPQHF. CDR3 DNA: TGTGCCAGCAGTTTACAAGGGGACAGGGCCTTGAGCAATCAGCCCCAGCATTTT.

The gene calls are TRBV2 and TRBJ2-7, with 8 bases fitting TRBD1. The CDR3 is made up of 14 amino acids. Germline V gene sequence: CDR1 SNHLY, CDR2 FYNNEI. With V trimmed by 4 bases and J by 6 bases, 8 bases remained unmatched. The CDR3 sequence: CASSVMQGAVEQYF. The CDR3, as DNA: TGTGCCAGCAGTGTAATGCAGGGGGCTGTCGAGCAGTACTTC.

This chain uses TRBV5-1 with TRBJ1-3, with D hard to call. The V gene lost 4 bases and the J gene lost 0 bases, with 11 bases spanning the gap. CDR1 and CDR2 (germline): SGHRS, YFSETQ. The CDR3 sequence is 15 residues long. CDR3 bases: TGCGCCAGCAGCCCCCAGTTGAACTCTGGAAACACCATATATTTT. Translating it yields CASSPQLNSGNTIYF.

The chain links TRBV6-5 to TRBJ2-7; 7 nucleotides line up with TRBD2. V gave up 2 bases and J gave up 1 base; unmatched junction bases: 5. There are 15 residues in the CDR3. Per the germline V gene, CDR1 is MNHEY and CDR2 is SVGAGI. The CDR3 sequence is CASSYDSSGSYEQYF. In DNA form, the CDR3 reads TGTGCCAGCAGTTACGACTCTAGCGGATCCTACGAGCAGTACTTC.

This sequence joins TRBV19 and TRBJ1-2; 8 nucleotides align to TRBD1. After removal of 5 bases from V and 11 bases from J, the junction contained 13 bases not matched to a gene. The germline V gene has CDR1 LNHDA and CDR2 SQIVND (reference sequence). CDR3 length equals 14 residues. CDR3 nucleotides: TGTGCCAGTAGTGCAACACCGACAGGGGCCCGATACACCTTC. The encoded protein is CASSATPTGARYTF. The whole variable domain, filled in from reference TRBV19 and TRBJ1-2, reads DGGITQSPKYLFRKEGQNVTLSCEQNLNHDAMYWYRQDPGQGLRLIYYSQIVNDFQKGDIAEGYSVSREKKESFPLTVTSAQKNPTAFYLCASSATPTGARYTFGSGTRLTVV.

This chain links TRBV7-3 with TRBJ2-5, with 11 bases fitting TRBD2. V trimming: 1 base; J trimming: 2 bases; junction bases outside the gene matches: 6. Germline CDR1 is SGHTA and CDR2 is FQGTGA. This CDR3 is 17 amino acids long. The CDR3 DNA follows: TGTGCCAGCAGCTTAAGGGGTTTAGCGGGAGGGCAAGAGACCCAGTACTTC. This codes for CASSLRGLAGGQETQYF.

The J gene is TRBJ1-5, the V gene TRBV6-2 or TRBV6-3; TRBD1 matches at 7 bases. Germline loops: CDR1 MNHEY, CDR2 SVGEGT. This CDR3 is built from 15 residues. The trim removed 2 bases at V and 3 bases at J, leaving 4 bases unmatched. Here the CDR3 reads CASSYRGQHNQPQHF. The CDR3 DNA reads TGTGCCAGCAGTTACCGGGGACAGCACAATCAGCCCCAGCATTTT.

The gene calls are TRBV9 and TRBJ2-2; 9 nucleotides match TRBD1. The CDR3 covers 17 residues. After removal of 0 bases from V and 7 bases from J, the junction contained 10 bases not matched to a gene. Germline lookup yields CDR1 SGDLS and CDR2 YYNGEE. CDR3 in DNA: TGTGCCAGCAGCGTAGCTACAGGGGGCAAGGGAGACGGGGAGCTGTTTTTT. Translation gives CASSVATGGKGDGELFF.

As DNA, the CDR3 is TGTGCCAGCAGCTTGGGCAGGGGGAACACTGAAGCTTTCTTT. Its translation: CASSLGRGNTEAFF. V usage is TRBV5-4 and J usage is TRBJ1-1; possible D gene TRBD1, 6 bases. The V and J ends lost 0 bases and 1 base respectively, with 7 bases between them. This CDR3 region has 14 residues. Germline assignment: CDR1 SGHNT and CDR2 YYREEE (reference sequence).